These T cell receptor beta chains were read from a single sample in a study of T cells in Graves' hyperthyroidism and ophthalmopathy. Using its own MiXCR run on the multiplex PCR reads, TCRdb lists one record per CDR3 protein. The repertoire holds 550,000 to 700,000 distinct CDR3 sequences, with about 15% as singletons. The sequenced sample was blood. These receptors came from a woman aged 35 to 49 with Graves' ophthalmopathy. Each CDR3 is given with its conserved first and last residue. Each record gives: V gene, D gene, clone size, J gene, CDR3 DNA, CDR3 protein. D genes are given only for firm matches. Clone size is shown for a subset of rows, as once, few, many or a class of expanded clone.

>TRBV20-1|NA|many|TRBJ1-2
TGCAGTGCGTTTAGAGGACTGAGGGGCTACACCTTC
CSAFRGLRGYTF
>TRBV18|NA|few|TRBJ2-7
TGTGCCAGCTCACCAGGAGACACCTCTAATTACGAGCAGTACTTC
CASSPGDTSNYEQYF
>TRBV10-2|NA|few|TRBJ2-5
TGCGCCAGCAGTGATCTAGCCCTACGTGAGACCCAGTACTTC
CASSDLALRETQYF
>TRBV19|TRBD1|many|TRBJ2-7
TGTGCCAGTAGTGAACAGGGGTTCTACGAGCAGTACTTC
CASSEQGFYEQYF
>TRBV4-3|NA|NA|TRBJ1-1
TGCGCCAGCAGCTCTACTCTAGGGGGTCCCACTGAAGCTTTCTTT
CASSSTLGGPTEAFF
>TRBV11-3|NA|NA|TRBJ2-5
TGTGCCAGCAGCCCCAGGGTTTTCGGAGGGATCCAGTACTTC
CASSPRVFGGIQYF
>TRBV29-1|TRBD2|many|TRBJ2-3
TGCAGCGTGTTAGCGGGAGGGGGGGCAGATACGCAGTATTTT
CSVLAGGGADTQYF
>TRBV10-3|TRBD1|many|TRBJ2-7
TGTGCCATCAGTGAGTTTTACCACGGGACAGGGATTTTCTACGAGCAGTACTTC
CAISEFYHGTGIFYEQYF
>TRBV6-1|TRBD1|many|TRBJ2-7
TGTGCCAGCAGCGAAACAGGGGGTCACGAGCAGTACTTC
CASSETGGHEQYF
>TRBV7-8|TRBD1|many|TRBJ1-2
TGTGCCAGCAGCTTAGCCCGAGTGTCGGGACAGAGGCTTCCTGGCTACACCTTC
CASSLARVSGQRLPGYTF
>TRBV2|NA|many|TRBJ2-5
TGTGCCAGCATGTCGGCTGATTACCAAGAGACCCAGTACTTC
CASMSADYQETQYF
>TRBV3-1|NA|many|TRBJ1-2
TGTGCCAGCAGCCAAGATCAGGGAGGGTACTATGGCTACACCTTC
CASSQDQGGYYGYTF
>TRBV30|NA|many|TRBJ2-1
TGTGCCTGGAAGGGCAAAGGAGCATCAAATGAGCAGTTCTTC
CAWKGKGASNEQFF
>TRBV7-7|TRBD1|NA|TRBJ1-3
TGTGCTAGCAGCCCTGAACCAGGGGGCTCTGGAAACACCATATATTTT
CASSPEPGGSGNTIYF
>TRBV7-2|NA|NA|TRBJ1-5
TGTGCCAGCAGCTGGGCCAGAAGACAGCCCCAGCATTTT
CASSWARRQPQHF
>TRBV2|NA|many|TRBJ2-4
TGTGCCAGCAGTGAAGAGTCTCTACGAGGCGTGAAAAACATTCAGTACTTC
CASSEESLRGVKNIQYF
>TRBV6-2/TRBV6-3|TRBD1|NA|TRBJ2-2
TGTGCCAGCAGTTACTCCTCGACAGGGAGCGCACACACCGGGGAGCTGTTTTTT
CASSYSSTGSAHTGELFF
>TRBV11-2|TRBD2|many|TRBJ2-7
TGTGCCAGCAGCCGAACCAAATCTAGCGGGAGTCTTTACGAGCAGTACTTC
CASSRTKSSGSLYEQYF
>TRBV12-3/TRBV12-4|NA|many|TRBJ1-2
TGTGCCAGCAGTTTGGCGGAGAACTATGGCTACACCTTC
CASSLAENYGYTF
>TRBV6-2/TRBV6-3|NA|NA|TRBJ2-7
TGTGCCAGCAGTACTGGGATCACGACCTACGAGCAGTACTTC
CASSTGITTYEQYF
>TRBV20-1|NA|many|TRBJ1-2
TGCAGTGCTAGAGACGTAGGACAGTCATATGGCTACACCTTC
CSARDVGQSYGYTF
>TRBV6-5|NA|many|TRBJ2-7
TGTGCCAGCAGTTACTCGGCCAGGGCCCACGAGCAGTACTTC
CASSYSARAHEQYF
>TRBV12-3/TRBV12-4|TRBD1|many|TRBJ1-2
TGTGCCAGCAGGGGAACAGGGGCAGACGGCTATGGCTACACCTTC
CASRGTGADGYGYTF
>TRBV19|NA|NA|TRBJ1-2
TGTGCCAGTAGGGAGGTACAGAGAAACTATGGCTGCACCTTC
CASREVQRNYGCTF
>TRBV11-2|TRBD2|few|TRBJ2-7
TGTGCCAGCAGCTTAGGTGCTAGCGGGAGTAGACCCTACGAGCAGTACTTC
CASSLGASGSRPYEQYF
>TRBV19|NA|many|TRBJ1-5
TGTGCCAGTAGTACGACCGGGGATAATCAGCCCCAGCATTTT
CASSTTGDNQPQHF
>TRBV7-2|NA|many|TRBJ2-5
TGTGCCAGCAGCTCCCCCGGGCGCTATCAAGAGACCCAGTACTTC
CASSSPGRYQETQYF
>TRBV15|TRBD1|many|TRBJ2-7
TGTGCCACCAGCAGAGGCCGACAGGGGAGGAGCGAGCAGTACTTC
CATSRGRQGRSEQYF
>TRBV12-3/TRBV12-4|TRBD1|many|TRBJ2-7
TGTGCCAGCAGTTGGGACAGGCCCACCGAGCAGTACTTC
CASSWDRPTEQYF
>TRBV20-1|NA|many|TRBJ1-3
TGCAGTGGGACGTCAGGGAGGAACACCATATATTTT
CSGTSGRNTIYF
>TRBV20-1|TRBD1|NA|TRBJ2-7
TGCAGTGCTAGCCCCCCGGGACAGGGGGCCTACGAGCAGTACTTC
CSASPPGQGAYEQYF
>TRBV10-3|NA|NA|TRBJ2-7
TGTGCCATCAGTGCTGAGGGGTCGGCCTACGAGCAGTACTTC
CAISAEGSAYEQYF
>TRBV12-3/TRBV12-4|NA|many|TRBJ1-1
TGTGCCAGCAGTCACGACCGGGACACTGAAGCTTTCTTT
CASSHDRDTEAFF
>TRBV6-1|NA|many|TRBJ2-7
TGTGCCAGCAAACTCCAGCGGGACAATACCTACGAGCAGTACTTC
CASKLQRDNTYEQYF
>TRBV28|TRBD1|many|TRBJ2-7
TGTGCCAGCAGGACAGGGTTGGCCTACGAGCAGTACTTC
CASRTGLAYEQYF
>TRBV12-3/TRBV12-4|NA|many|TRBJ1-2
TGTGCCAGCAGTTTAGGTGGGATCTCAAAAGCTAACTATGGCTACACCTTC
CASSLGGISKANYGYTF
>TRBV11-2|TRBD2|few|TRBJ2-7
TGTGCCAGCAGCCCGTATTCGGGGGGGGACGAGCAGTACTTC
CASSPYSGGDEQYF
>TRBV28|TRBD1|NA|TRBJ2-2
TGTGCCAGCAGTCCCCAACTGACAGGGTTCACCGGGGAGCTGTTTTTT
CASSPQLTGFTGELFF
>TRBV10-2|TRBD2|few|TRBJ2-5
TGCGCCAGCAGTGAGACTAGCGGGGGGACGAGAGAGACCCAGTACTTC
CASSETSGGTRETQYF
>TRBV6-1|NA|NA|TRBJ1-6
TGTGCCAGCAGCAGTTACCTACGTTCACCCCTCCACTTT
CASSSYLRSPLHF
>TRBV6-1|NA|many|TRBJ1-5
TGTGCCAGTGGGGACTTTTGGGTAGTAAATCAGCCCCAGCATTTT
CASGDFWVVNQPQHF
>TRBV4-1|TRBD2|NA|TRBJ2-3
TGCGCCAGCGGACAACGACTAGCGGGTGGGGTCACAGATACGCAGTATTTT
CASGQRLAGGVTDTQYF
>TRBV12-3/TRBV12-4|TRBD2|NA|TRBJ2-7
TGTGCCAGCAGTTTAGAGGTGGGACTAGCGGGAGATTTCGAGCAGTACTTC
CASSLEVGLAGDFEQYF
>TRBV6-1|NA|many|TRBJ2-5
TGTGCCAGCAGAGACAGGTCTGGGGAGACCCAGTACTTC
CASRDRSGETQYF
>TRBV6-5|NA|few|TRBJ1-5
TGTGCCAGCAGTTGGGCTGGGAGCAATCAGCCCCAGCATTTT
CASSWAGSNQPQHF
>TRBV20-1|NA|many|TRBJ1-2
TGCAGTGCTAGTCTACAGGGTAGGGACTATGGCTACACCTTC
CSASLQGRDYGYTF
>TRBV11-2|NA|many|TRBJ1-1
TGTGCCAGCAGCAGCTCTGGCAGGGCCACTGAAGCTTTCTTT
CASSSSGRATEAFF
>TRBV3-1|TRBD2|many|TRBJ2-5
TGTGCCAGCAGCCAAGATTTAACTAGCGGATTCCAAGAGACCCAGTACTTC
CASSQDLTSGFQETQYF
>TRBV28|NA|many|TRBJ2-7
TGTGCCAGCAGCGGCTCGTTTTCCTACGAGCAGTACTTC
CASSGSFSYEQYF